A selection of T cell receptor beta chains follows, all from one sample in a study of blood T cell repertoires in COVID-19. The assay was immunoSEQ multiplex PCR, and TCRdb's table has in-frame clones only and misses some. Of under 250,000 clones listed, 80% to 95% are singletons. The sequenced material came from peripheral blood. Receptors were obtained from a man aged 60-69 years with COVID-19, enrolled during active disease. Both conserved end residues are part of each CDR3. D genes are given only for firm matches. Not all rows give a size; the values are once, few, many and, for expanded clones, a class.

cdr3_length j_call clone_size v_call d_call cdr3_nt cdr3_aa
14 TRBJ1-5 NA TRBV3-1/TRBV3-2 NA TGTGCCAGCAGCCAAGACAACAGGCACCAGCCCCAGCATTTT CASSQDNRHQPQHF
13 TRBJ2-1 NA TRBV9 NA TGTGCCAGCAGCGTGGGGCCGGCCAATGAGCAGTTCTTC CASSVGPANEQFF
15 TRBJ2-2 NA TRBV19 NA TGTGCCAGTAGTAACCCGGACAGCAACACCGGGGAGCTGTTTTTT CASSNPDSNTGELFF
12 TRBJ2-1 NA TRBV11-2 NA TGCGCCAGCTTAAACCAGGGCAATGAGCAGTTCTTC CASLNQGNEQFF
13 TRBJ2-7 few TRBV7-3 NA TGTGCCAGCAGCTTAACCAGGGACTACGAGCAGTACTTC CASSLTRDYEQYF
19 TRBJ2-2 NA TRBV3-1/TRBV3-2 TRBD2 TGTGCCAGCAGCCAAGTTCAGAAATTCGTTAGCGGGGACGCCGGGGAGCTGTTTTTT CASSQVQKFVSGDAGELFF
13 TRBJ1-1 NA TRBV10-3 NA TGTGCCATCAGCTCTACAGCGAACACTGAAGCTTTCTTT CAISSTANTEAFF
14 TRBJ1-2 NA TRBV25-1 TRBD1 TGTGCCAGCAGTGACCTTGACAGGGCACGCGGCTACACCTTC CASSDLDRARGYTF
21 TRBJ2-4 NA TRBV21-1 NA TGTGCCAGCACATTCCCCGGGACTAGCTCCTTCCGTGGTTGCGTTAGAAACATTCAGTACTTC CASTFPGTSSFRGCVRNIQYF
16 TRBJ2-3 once TRBV18 TRBD2 TGTGCCAGCTCACCCCTTGGCGGGAGTGGCGCAGATACGCAGTATTTT CASSPLGGSGADTQYF
15 TRBJ2-7 NA TRBV4-1 NA TGCGCCAGCAGCCAAGATAAGACAGGGAGGAGCGAGCAGTACTTC CASSQDKTGRSEQYF
15 TRBJ2-7 NA TRBV18 TRBD1 TGTGCCAGCTCACCAGGACAGGGTAGCTCCTACGAGCAGTACTTC CASSPGQGSSYEQYF
14 TRBJ1-2 NA TRBV7-3 TRBD1 TGTGCCAGCAGCGCCGGGGGGACAGGAGATGGCTACACCTTC CASSAGGTGDGYTF
13 TRBJ1-2 NA TRBV28 TRBD1 TGTGCCAGCAGTCGGGACAGGGTCTATGGCTACACCTTC CASSRDRVYGYTF
15 TRBJ2-2 NA TRBV7-2 TRBD1 TGTGCCAGCAGCGACCAGGGGGCGTGGACCGGGGAGCTGTTTTTT CASSDQGAWTGELFF
14 TRBJ2-7 NA TRBV4-2 NA TGTGCCAGCAGCCAAGATTCTAGCTCCTACGAGCAGTACTTC CASSQDSSSYEQYF
15 TRBJ2-1 NA TRBV5-1 TRBD1 TGCGCCAGCAGCTTAGACAGGGTGGCTTACAATGAGCAGTTCTTC CASSLDRVAYNEQFF
15 TRBJ2-1 NA TRBV24-1 NA TGTGCCACCAGTGATGTAGGAGCCAACTACAATGAGCAGTTCTTC CATSDVGANYNEQFF
14 TRBJ2-1 NA TRBV29-1 TRBD2 TGCAGCGTTGAACGCGGGAGGACCTACAATGAGCAGTTCTTC CSVERGRTYNEQFF
15 TRBJ1-1 NA TRBV18 NA TGTGCCAGCTCACCACGCCTCGACAGAGACACTGAAGCTTTCTTT CASSPRLDRDTEAFF
17 TRBJ1-6 NA TRBV19 NA TGTGCCAGTAGTATTACGACCGAGGTTACCTATAATTCACCCCTCCACTTT CASSITTEVTYNSPLHF
12 TRBJ2-2 NA TRBV27 NA TGTGCCAGCAGTGTCCTTCCCGGGGAGCTGTTTTTT CASSVLPGELFF
14 TRBJ2-1 NA TRBV30 NA TGTGCCTGTTTCGTGAACTTCTCCTACAATGAGCAGTTCTTC CACFVNFSYNEQFF
14 TRBJ2-7 NA TRBV27 TRBD2 TGTGCCAGCAGTTTTCTAGCGGGAGAGGACGAGCAGTACTTC CASSFLAGEDEQYF
19 TRBJ2-7 once TRBV27 TRBD1 TGTGCCAGCAGTTTATTCGTATCTCTGGGGACAGGGGCTCCCTACGAGCAGTACTTC CASSLFVSLGTGAPYEQYF
17 TRBJ2-1 once TRBV4-1 TRBD2 TGCGCCAGCAGCCAAGGTAGCGGGAGCGGGTCCTACAATGAGCAGTTCTTC CASSQGSGSGSYNEQFF
14 TRBJ1-5 once TRBV24-1 NA TGTGCCACCCCCTGGGAGGGCTACAATCAGCCCCAGCATTTT CATPWEGYNQPQHF
15 TRBJ1-3 NA TRBV6-5 TRBD1 TGTGCCAGCAGTCCCATGACAGGGGTCGGAAACACCATATATTTT CASSPMTGVGNTIYF
14 TRBJ1-4 NA TRBV19 TRBD1 TGTGCCAGTGGCCGGGACAGGCTAAATGAAAAACTGTTTTTT CASGRDRLNEKLFF
15 TRBJ1-2 NA TRBV6-2/TRBV6-3 TRBD1 TGTGCCAGCAGTTCACACCCGGGACAGGCCTATGGCTACACCTTC CASSSHPGQAYGYTF
14 TRBJ2-7 NA TRBV6-5 NA TGTGCCAGCAGTTCTGCAGGGTTGAGGTACGAGCAGTACTTC CASSSAGLRYEQYF
11 TRBJ1-2 NA TRBV24-1 NA TGTGCCACCAGTGACGGGGTTGGCTACACCTTC CATSDGVGYTF
17 TRBJ1-3 NA TRBV4-1 NA TGCGCCAGCAGCCAAGACACTGGATGGGCCTCTGGAAACACCATATATTTT CASSQDTGWASGNTIYF
15 TRBJ2-7 NA TRBV6-5 TRBD1 TGTGCCAGCAGAACAAAAGGGACAGGGGCTCGCGAGCAGTACTTC CASRTKGTGAREQYF
15 TRBJ2-7 NA TRBV25-1 TRBD1 TGTGCCAGCGCGCCCCACCTGGGACAGGGAAAGGAGCAGTACTTC CASAPHLGQGKEQYF
11 TRBJ1-4 NA TRBV20-1 NA TGCAGTGCTTACAGTAATGAAAAACTGTTTTTT CSAYSNEKLFF
14 TRBJ2-2 NA TRBV3-1/TRBV3-2 NA TGTGCCAGCAGCCAAGGGCAGATTCCCGGGGAGCTGTTTTTT CASSQGQIPGELFF
13 TRBJ1-2 once TRBV30 NA TGTGCCTGGAGTGAGGGGCGCAACGATGGCTACACCTTC CAWSEGRNDGYTF
16 TRBJ1-1 NA TRBV30 TRBD1 TGTGCCTGGAGTCGCGCAAGACAGGGGTTTAACACTGAAGCTTTCTTT CAWSRARQGFNTEAFF
16 TRBJ1-1 NA TRBV5-8 TRBD1 TGTGCCAGCAGCTTTCGGACAGGGGGTCTGAACACTGAAGCTTTCTTT CASSFRTGGLNTEAFF
16 TRBJ1-2 NA TRBV28 NA TGTGCCAGCAGTTTACATTCGGTCCCACAGGGTCGGGGCTACACCTTC CASSLHSVPQGRGYTF
15 TRBJ1-4 NA TRBV5-1 TRBD1 TGCGCCAGCAGCCTCCGGACAGGCGCTAATGAAAAACTGTTTTTT CASSLRTGANEKLFF
13 TRBJ1-1 NA TRBV5-1 NA TGCGCCAGCAGCTGGGGAGGCCACACTGAAGCTTTCTTT CASSWGGHTEAFF
16 TRBJ2-1 NA TRBV7-9 TRBD2 TGTGCCAGCAGCCCAACCGGGGGGAGCTCCTACAATGAGCAGTTCTTC CASSPTGGSSYNEQFF
15 TRBJ2-1 NA TRBV19 TRBD2 TGTGCCAGTAGTATTAGCGGGGGGACATACAATGAGCAGTTCTTC CASSISGGTYNEQFF